A single sample gave rise to the 11 T cell receptor beta chains below, sequenced in a study of OX40 agonist ivuxolimab in advanced cancers. The method was immunoSEQ multiplex PCR; TCRdb's version includes in-frame clones alone and lacks a portion of them. The sample contains fewer than 50,000 clones, roughly 90% of which appear only once. The specimen was CD4+ or CD8+ T cells sorted from blood, collected in a trial of the OX40 agonist ivuxolimab. These receptors came from an adult with an advanced solid tumor such as melanoma, head and neck, liver or kidney cancer.

The chain uses TRBV6-5 and TRBJ2-2; 7 nucleotides agree with TRBD2. CDR1 MNHEY and CDR2 SVGAGI come from the germline V gene. The CDR3 has 14 amino acids. V dropped 6 bases and J dropped 5; count of bases not matched to a gene: 6. CDR3 in amino acids: CASSGLVGTGELFF. DNA of the CDR3: TGTGCCAGCAGCGGACTAGTCGGAACCGGGGAGCTGTTTTTT.

V is TRBV27 and J is TRBJ2-7; TRBD1 might be the D (6 bases). CDR1 is MNHEY, CDR2 SMNVEV, per germline (reference sequence). The CDR3 is 15 amino acids. The ends were cut back, 4 bases at V and 3 bases at J, with 16 bases in the middle. The CDR3 DNA reads as TGTGCCAGCAGTTCCTACGGGGACACCGGCTACGAGCAGTACTTC. It yields the protein CASSSYGDTGYEQYF.

J is TRBJ2-2 and V is TRBV4-1; TRBD1 is a possible D gene (6 bases). The CDR3 extends over 14 amino acids. The germline V gene encodes CDR1 MGHRA and CDR2 YSYEKL. The V gene lost 2 bases and the J gene lost 4 bases, with 8 bases spanning the gap. The CDR3 spells CASSQQGPTGELFF. CDR3 nucleotide sequence: TGCGCCAGCAGCCAACAGGGGCCCACCGGGGAGCTGTTTTTT.

The genes are TRBV10-1 and TRBJ2-7; D gene uncertain. Germline V gives CDR1 WNHNN, CDR2 SYGVQD (reference sequence). V lost 3 bases to trimming and J lost 5 bases, with 11 bases between them. The CDR3 runs 13 residues. DNA of the CDR3: TGCGCCAGCAGTGACCCCCTCGATAACGAGCAGTACTTC. Amino acids: CASSDPLDNEQYF.

This chain connects TRBV11-2 to TRBJ2-6; unclear D gene. This CDR3 region has 18 residues. The V gene's germline CDR1 is SGHAT and CDR2 FQNNGV. Deletions cut 2 bases from V and 0 bases from J, with 14 bases between. The CDR3 reads CASSLRLTANSGANVLTF. The CDR3 nucleotides read TGTGCCAGCAGCTTAAGACTTACCGCGAACTCTGGGGCCAACGTCCTGACTTTC.

V usage is TRBV5-1 and J usage is TRBJ2-1, with TRBD2 matching 7 bases. The germline CDR1 and CDR2 sequences are SGHRS and YFSETQ. Germline trimming cut 4 bases from V and 1 base from J; bases unmatched to any gene: 2. CDR3 size: 14 residues. In DNA, the CDR3 is TGCGCCAGCAGCGAGCGGGGATCCTACAATGAGCAGTTCTTC. This encodes CASSERGSYNEQFF.

This chain connects TRBV5-6 to TRBJ2-7; perhaps TRBD1 as D (6 bases). The CDR3 is made up of 13 amino acids. The V end was cut by 0 bases, the J end by 3 bases, with 7 bases between. Germline V CDR1 and CDR2: SGHDT, YYEEEE. The CDR3 loop is CASSLVRGYEQYF. CDR3 DNA sequence: TGTGCCAGCAGCTTGGTCAGGGGCTACGAGCAGTACTTC.

V usage is TRBV4-1 and J usage is TRBJ2-7; D call uncertain. The CDR3 is made up of 16 amino acids. The V end lost 0 bases, the J end lost 0 bases, and 12 bases lay between the germline ends. The germline CDR1 and CDR2 sequences are MGHRA and YSYEKL. This chain's CDR3 is CASSQERQVSSYEQYF. CDR3 coding DNA: TGCGCCAGCAGCCAAGAGCGGCAGGTTAGCTCCTACGAGCAGTACTTC.

The rearrangement links TRBV15 to TRBJ2-1, with D possibly TRBD1 on 6 matching bases. CDR1 is LNHNV and CDR2 is YYDKDF in the germline V gene (reference sequence). The CDR3 totals 13 residues. The germline V and J ends were trimmed by 4 bases and 13 bases, with 17 bases remaining between them. Here the CDR3 DNA reads TGTGCCACCAGCATTACCCCCGGGACACCCCAGTTCTTC. Protein product: CATSITPGTPQFF. The full variable domain, its missing parts supplied by reference TRBV15 and TRBJ2-1, is DAMVIQNPRYQVTQFGKPVTLSCSQTLNHNVMYWYQQKSSQAPKLLFHYYDKDFNNEADTPDNFQSRRPNTSFCFLDIRSPGLGDTAMYLCATSITPGTPQFFGPGTRLTVL.

The V gene is TRBV2, the J gene TRBJ2-7; 8 bases align to TRBD1. The CDR3 runs 19 residues. The germline V gene has CDR1 SNHLY and CDR2 FYNNEI. Losses at the gene ends were 3 bases for V and 0 bases for J; bases not matched to a gene: 16. The CDR3 nucleotides read TGTGCCAGCAGTGAGGATGGGGACAGGCGAACGAGGAGCTCCTACGAGCAGTACTTC. Protein sequence: CASSEDGDRRTRSSYEQYF.

This clone was counted once. CDR3 DNA: TGTGCCAGCAGTGAAGGTGCAGGGGGCTATGGCTACACCTTC. Encoded protein: CASSEGAGGYGYTF. This chain links TRBV6-5 with TRBJ1-2, with 7 bases aligning to TRBD1. With V trimmed by 5 bases and J by 4 bases, 7 bases remained unmatched. CDR3 size: 14 residues. Germline V gene sequence: CDR1 MNHEY, CDR2 SVGAGI.